Detailed here is one T cell receptor (beta chain). The CDR3 contains 13 residues. Germline lookup yields CDR1 LGHDT and CDR2 YNNKEL (reference sequence). The V end lost 0 bases, the J end lost 7 bases, and 7 bases lay between the germline ends. The sample is drawn from a study of blood T cell repertoires in COVID-19. Study-wide background: Specimens from acute and convalescent COVID-19 originated in the United States, Italy and Spain. Sources were T cells, B-cell-depleted T cells, or PBMCs; the material itself was cDNA or gDNA.

As originally analysed: Nucleated cell counts were estimated from reference gene primer amplification. Assay used: immunoSEQ multiplex PCR; TCRdb lists only in-frame clones, some missing. V, J and clone size reflect that table, while D and trimming were determined from the DNA. The table records around 78,000 clones, 86% of them present only once. V gene TRBV3-1 (or the pseudogene TRBV3-2) combines with J gene TRBJ1-5; the D is unclear. The sequenced sample consisted of peripheral blood. The clonotype was recovered from a man in his 70s with active or convalescent COVID-19. CDR3 sequence: CASSQDSRQPQHF. DNA for the CDR3: TGTGCCAGCAGCCAAGATTCTAGGCAGCCCCAGCATTTT.